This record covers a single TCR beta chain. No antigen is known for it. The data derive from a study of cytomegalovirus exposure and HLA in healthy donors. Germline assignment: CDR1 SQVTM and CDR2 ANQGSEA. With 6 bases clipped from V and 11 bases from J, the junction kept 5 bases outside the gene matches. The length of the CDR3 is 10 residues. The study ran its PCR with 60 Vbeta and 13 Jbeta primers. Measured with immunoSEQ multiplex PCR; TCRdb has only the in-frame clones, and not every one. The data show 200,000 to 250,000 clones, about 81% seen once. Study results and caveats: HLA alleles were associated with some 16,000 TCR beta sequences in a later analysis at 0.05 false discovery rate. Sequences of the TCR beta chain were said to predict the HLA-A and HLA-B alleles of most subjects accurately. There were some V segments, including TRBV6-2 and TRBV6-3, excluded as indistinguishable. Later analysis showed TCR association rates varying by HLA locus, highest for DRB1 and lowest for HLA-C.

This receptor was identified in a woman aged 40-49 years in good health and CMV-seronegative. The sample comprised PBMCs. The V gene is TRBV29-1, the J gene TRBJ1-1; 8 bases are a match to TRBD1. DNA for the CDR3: TGCAGCGTGGTGGACAGGGACGCTTTCTTT. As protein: CSVVDRDAFF.